Listed here are 13 T cell receptor beta chains from one sample, sequenced in a study of patients and donors after allogeneic stem cell transplantation. Using its own MiXCR run on the RT-PCR reads, TCRdb lists one record per CDR3 protein. The sample lists fewer than 25,000 distinct CDR3 sequences, about 45% seen once, with around 78% in the top ten. Source material: blood, either unsorted or a sorted T cell fraction (not recorded which). The receptors come from a human donor who was either an allogeneic HSCT recipient or a stem cell or donor lymphocyte infusion donor (not recorded which). It is not recorded whose cells these are; they may come from a transplant donor.

This clonotype was seen only a few times. The chain is built from TRBV28 and TRBJ1-1; 8 bases map to TRBD1. The CDR3 loop spans 14 amino acids. Germline V gene lookup returns CDR1 MDHEN and CDR2 SYDVKM. V lost 7 bases and J lost 0; bases outside the gene matches: 4. DNA of the CDR3: TGTGCCAGCAAACAGGGGGTCCTGAACACTGAAGCTTTCTTT. It is translated as CASKQGVLNTEAFF.

Comments on this clonotype: A junction boundary mismatches the germline segment, possibly from a read error. V is TRBV3-1 and J is TRBJ1-2; 12 nucleotides align to TRBD1. The germline CDR1 and CDR2 sequences are LGHDT and YNNKEL (reference sequence). This CDR3 region has 16 residues. The CDR3 sequence: CTSSHGGTGGTNGYTF. CDR3 bases: TGTACCAGCAGCCATGGAGGGACAGGGGGCACTAATGGCTACACCTTC.

The chain recombines TRBV27 with TRBJ1-5; D remains unclear. The CDR3 is made up of 13 amino acids. The germline gives CDR1 MNHEY, CDR2 SMNVEV (reference sequence). Trimming shortened V by 0 bases and J by 7 bases, and 7 bases separated the two germline ends. DNA for the CDR3: TGTGCCAGCAGTTTATCAGGATGGCAGCCCCAGCATTTT. This gives the protein CASSLSGWQPQHF.

The chain combines TRBV2 with TRBJ1-2; a weak D match, TRBD1 (5 bases). CDR1 is SNHLY, CDR2 FYNNEI, per germline. Trimming removed 7 bases at V and 4 bases at J, with 19 bases between. The CDR3 loop spans 15 amino acids. CDR3 DNA: TGTGCCAGCATAGAACTGGCAGGGTATATCTATGGCTACACCTTC. As protein: CASIELAGYIYGYTF. The whole variable domain, filled in from reference TRBV2 and TRBJ1-2, reads EPEVTQTPSHQVTQMGQEVILRCVPISNHLYFYWYRQILGQKVEFLVSFYNNEISEKSEIFDDQFSVERPDGSNFTLKIRSTKLEDSAMYFCASIELAGYIYGYTFGSGTRLTVV.

This chain links TRBV7-9 with TRBJ1-5; D not resolved. The germline V gene has CDR1 SEHNR and CDR2 FQNEAQ (reference sequence). Trimming pared 5 bases from V and 4 bases from J, leaving 15 bases between. The CDR3 totals 15 residues. CDR3 nucleotide sequence: TGTGCCAGCAGCCAAGCGGGCCAGCATAATCAGCCCCAGCATTTT. It translates to CASSQAGQHNQPQHF.

CDR3 sequence reads: CASSLAGWNTEAFF. The CDR3 nucleotides are TGTGCCAGCAGTTTAGCTGGGTGGAACACTGAAGCTTTCTTT. The V gene is TRBV12-3 or TRBV12-4, the J gene TRBJ1-1; D call uncertain. Between the trimmed V and J ends, which lost 0 bases and 1 base, there was a span of 6 bases. The CDR3 has 14 residues.

This clonotype was counted a single time. The CDR3 is CASHGTISYNEQFF. Here the CDR3 DNA reads TGTGCCTCACACGGGACCATCTCCTACAATGAGCAGTTCTTC. The rearrangement uses TRBV28 and TRBJ2-1; possibly TRBD1 or TRBD2 for D (5 bases each). The CDR3 spans 14 residues. Between the trimmed V and J ends, which lost 11 bases and 0 bases, there was a span of 14 bases. CDR1 and CDR2 from the germline V gene are MDHEN and SYDVKM.

V usage is TRBV10-3 and J usage is TRBJ2-1, with 9 positions matching TRBD2. Trimming at V came to 4 bases and at J to 3 bases, leaving 13 bases not matched to a gene. Germline V gives CDR1 ENHRY, CDR2 SYGVKD. CDR3 length equals 18 residues. Written as DNA, the CDR3 is TGTGCCATCAGTGGGAGTAGCGGGAGTTTGCCTAGCTACAATGAGCAGTTCTTC. Translation: CAISGSSGSLPSYNEQFF.

The chain is built from TRBV10-3 and TRBJ2-4; 9 nucleotides align to TRBD1. Germline V gives CDR1 ENHRY, CDR2 SYGVKD. V lost 2 bases to trimming and J lost 0 bases; unmatched junction nucleotides: 2. The CDR3 loop spans 16 amino acids. The CDR3 sequence: CAISEGQGRAKNIQYF. The CDR3 nucleotides are TGTGCCATCAGTGAGGGACAGGGGAGAGCCAAAAACATTCAGTACTTC.

The chain recombines TRBV6-5 with TRBJ1-6; no clear D gene. The CDR3 spans 14 residues. CDR1 is MNHEY and CDR2 is SVGAGI in the germline V gene. V lost 2 bases and J 8 bases, leaving 10 bases between the germline ends. The CDR3 sequence is CASSYAYYYSPLHF. The CDR3, as DNA: TGTGCCAGCAGTTACGCCTACTACTATTCACCCCTCCACTTT.

The CDR3 is CSAHSRRLDSYNEQFF. CDR3 DNA: TGCAGTGCTCATAGTAGGCGGCTAGATTCCTACAATGAGCAGTTCTTC. The rearrangement links TRBV20-1 to TRBJ2-1; no clear D gene. CDR1 DFQATT and CDR2 SNEGSKA come from the germline V gene (reference sequence). The V end was cut by 5 bases, the J end by 1 base, with 18 bases between. This CDR3 contains 16 residues.

The rearrangement joins TRBV5-5 to TRBJ1-5; D remains unclear. The CDR3 loop spans 14 amino acids. The germline V gene has CDR1 SGHKS and CDR2 YYEKEE (reference sequence). With 1 base removed from V and 3 bases from J, the gap between germline ends came to 8 bases. This CDR3 is CASSLMSVNQPQHF. The DNA for the CDR3 is TGTGCCAGCAGCTTGATGTCAGTCAATCAGCCCCAGCATTTT.

The V and J genes are TRBV20-1 and TRBJ1-4; a possible D gene is TRBD1 (6 bases). V dropped 8 bases and J dropped 7 bases, with 17 bases sitting between them. From germline, CDR1 is DFQATT and CDR2 SNEGSKA (reference sequence). The CDR3 has 13 residues. CDR3 sequence reads: CSTGGGGSEKLFF. The CDR3 DNA reads TGCAGTACCGGAGGGGGTGGTAGTGAAAAACTGTTTTTT.